This entry is about one T cell receptor beta chain. The specificity of this receptor is unknown. CDR1 and CDR2 were assigned from the germline V gene (reference sequence) as GTSNPN and SVGIG. Reading from cysteine to phenylalanine, the CDR3 counts 17 amino acids. Only the protein is on record. A commercial ELISA kit detecting HCMV-specific IgG in serum was used to determine HCMV serostatus. Ficoll density gradient centrifugation was used to isolate peripheral blood mononuclear cells from blood. The instrument given in TCRdb is Illumina HiSeq 2000. TCR beta cDNA libraries were prepared using 5'RACE template switching, which introduced a universal primer site and unique molecular identifiers. Priming for cDNA synthesis came from the TCR beta constant segment, and two successive PCR amplification steps followed. As for the authors' bioinformatics: MIGEC was used to demultiplex reads and group the reads by UMI, and MiTCR was used to assemble and quantify clonotypes. To remove erroneous sequences, TCR cDNA sequences were retained only when supported by two or more reads. The tcR package was used for downstream repertoire analysis, and clonotypes were matched across fractions by CDR3 nucleotide sequence plus V segment. VDJmatch was used to annotate antigen specificity against VDJdb, with one amino acid substitution in CDR3 allowed. TCRdb reanalyzed the reads, keeping one entry per CDR3 protein sequence and omitting DNA. Clone size and V and J calls follow TCRdb, not the original study. The table kept for this sample lists some 280,000 distinct CDR3 sequences. Around 0.42% of the sample is held by the ten biggest clonotypes.

This sample is part of a study of T cells expressing NK-cell markers (dated by TCRdb to the early 2020s). Regarding the research as a whole: Fewer than ten donors provided sorted CD3+CD56+NKG2C+, CD3+CD56+NKG2C- and CD3+CD56-NKG2C+ T-cell subsets, whose TCR beta-chain repertoires were profiled. Seven of the eight sequenced donors were HCMV-seropositive and one was HCMV-seronegative. The eight sequenced donors were randomly selected healthy volunteers, three men and five women. Illumina HiSeq 2000/2500, MiSeq or NextSeq was used to sequence libraries as 2 x 150 bp reads.

Overall study results and their limits: In over 5 donors, the dominant CD3+CD56+NKG2C+ clonotypes were among the top 10 CD8+ clonotypes and accounted for roughly 1.0-7.5% of CD8+ T cells. Those dominant clonotypes were again the most abundant among CD3+CD56-NKG2C+ cells in a handful of donors, at roughly 28.3-60.1%. Whether the expanded NKG2C-expressing T cell clones were specific for HCMV antigens remained unclear.

The sequenced sample consisted of blood T cells: a sorted CD56 or NKG2C T cell subset, CD4+ or CD8+ T cells, or bulk PBMC T cells (not recorded which). The rearrangement combines TRBV30 with TRBJ2-2; TCRdb's D gene call, TRBD2, goes unchecked for lack of DNA. The receptor's source is a man younger than 30 in good health. Donor details come from another sample of the same person, matched by shared clones. The encoded CDR3 is CAWRPGLAGGNTGELFF.